The T cell receptor beta chain described here comes from a study of PD-L1 blockade in urothelial cancer. Study-wide background: Males with bladder-origin urothelial cancer constituted about 90% of the roughly 30 patients. Specimens of blood held a median count of roughly 150,000 T cells.

The templates were synthetic TCR analogs, and they were spiked into each PCR. Produced via immunoSEQ multiplex PCR; TCRdb's table is partial and in-frame only. The sample has 15,000 to 20,000 clones; 87% are singletons. This receptor was obtained from a man aged 45-65 years with urothelial cancer. Sequenced here: PBMCs, sampled around atezolizumab (anti-PD-L1) treatment.

DNA of the CDR3: TGTGCCAGCAGCTCGAGGACAGGAATTCGAGGGACTGAAGCTTTCTTT. Translating gives CASSSRTGIRGTEAFF. The V and J genes are TRBV5-6 and TRBJ1-1; 7 bases are shared with TRBD1. There are 16 residues in the CDR3. Germline CDR1 SGHDT, CDR2 YYEEEE. V lost 3 bases, J lost 5 bases, and 13 bases stayed unmatched.